This T cell receptor (beta chain) was sequenced in a study of T cell responses to AZD1222 COVID-19 vaccine. Study findings and constraints: Donors, mostly white British, included more females; clonal diversity was possibly underestimated. At baseline, just five to seven AZD1222 recipients tested seropositive. Vaccine-related CD4 TCRs covered spike, predominating at 160-218 and 743-854. Repertoire collection took place solely once the T cell response had peaked.

In regard to this clone: Its antigen remains unknown.

The germline V gene has CDR1 SGHTA and CDR2 FQGNSA. Trimming removed 5 bases at V and 2 bases at J, with 13 bases between. CDR3 length equals 15 residues. TCRdb keeps only in-frame clones here, not all; method: immunoSEQ multiplex PCR. The sample has 110,000 or so clones, 80% to 90% seen once; the top ten hold 9.4%. The TCR comes from an adult in good health. The sequencing here drew on peripheral blood, taken on day 0 of AZD1222 vaccination. V is TRBV7-2 and J is TRBJ1-5, with D unresolved. CDR3 coding DNA: TGTGCCAGCAGCCCAGAGATTGGTCGCAATCAGCCCCAGCATTTT. It encodes CASSPEIGRNQPQHF.